Shown below are 24 T cell receptor beta chains from a single sample sequenced in a study of T cells in Graves' hyperthyroidism and ophthalmopathy. Template material for amplifying TCR beta CDR3 regions consisted of RNA transcripts. Primed by the HTBI set, a first-round RT-PCR was run on the TCR CDR3. MiXCR, applied by TCRdb to the multiplex PCR reads, yields one record per CDR3 protein. The table has around 500,000 distinct CDR3 sequences, roughly a sixth seen once. Sequenced input: blood. Every receptor here comes from a woman aged 25 to 39 with Graves' ophthalmopathy.

The rearrangement joins TRBV18 to TRBJ2-3; maybe TRBD1 (6 bases). Germline loops: CDR1 KGHSH, CDR2 LQKENI. This CDR3 is built from 15 residues. V was shortened by 6 bases and J by 8 bases, with 21 bases between the two germline ends. CDR3 region: CASSQDRSTMGTQYF. In DNA, the CDR3 is TGTGCCAGCTCTCAAGACAGGTCAACGATGGGTACGCAGTATTTT.

To note about this clonotype: A single base separates this from a much larger clone, so it may be a read error. V gene TRBV7-9 combines with J gene TRBJ2-1; the D is unclear. Germline values: CDR1 SEHNR, CDR2 FQNEAQ (reference sequence). The CDR3 consists of 13 residues. CDR3 sequence: CASSLKGYNEQSF. The CDR3 DNA reads as TGTGCCAGCAGCTTGAAGGGTTACAATGAGCAGTCCTTC.

There are many counts of this clonotype. The rearrangement joins TRBV29-1 to TRBJ2-7; 8 bases agree with TRBD2. The CDR3 spans 17 residues. In germline, CDR1 is SQVTM, CDR2 ANQGSEA. Trimming took 1 base from V and 4 from J; bases not matched to a gene: 15. The CDR3 DNA reads as TGCAGCGTTGAAGTAAATATCGGGAGGGAGGGTCGGTACGAGCAGTACTTC. Translating gives CSVEVNIGREGRYEQYF.

Note on this clonotype: The junction differs from germline at one of its ends, possibly a read error. The V gene is TRBV7-9, the J gene TRBJ2-7; 7 positions match TRBD1. Germline CDR1 and CDR2: SEHNR and FQNEAQ (reference sequence). The CDR3 extends over 15 amino acids. CDR3 in DNA: TGTACCAGCAGCCTTTGGGACAGCAGCTCCTACGAGCAGTACTTC. It yields the protein CTSSLWDSSSYEQYF.

The rearrangement joins TRBV20-1 to TRBJ2-1; a possible D gene is TRBD2 (5 bases). The CDR3 runs 12 residues. V was cut by 3 bases and J by 6 bases, with 9 bases left in between. In germline, CDR1 is DFQATT, CDR2 SNEGSKA (reference sequence). DNA of the CDR3: TGCAGTGCTAGGTGGACTGCCAATGAGCAGTTCTTC. Protein product: CSARWTANEQFF.

Only a few counts were recorded for this clonotype. The chain's CDR3 is CASSLMTSNEQFF. Written as DNA, the CDR3 is TGTGCCAGCAGCTTGATGACTAGTAATGAGCAGTTCTTC. This chain links TRBV5-6 with TRBJ2-1, with D perhaps TRBD2 (6 bases). Germline V gene lookup returns CDR1 SGHDT and CDR2 YYEEEE. The V and J ends lost 1 base and 7 bases respectively, with 9 bases between them. The CDR3 has 13 amino acids.

In its sample, this clonotype was seen a few times. The gene calls are TRBV5-6 and TRBJ2-7, with D possibly matching TRBD1 (5 bases). The germline CDR1 and CDR2 sequences are SGHDT and YYEEEE. This CDR3 contains 14 residues. V was trimmed by 0 bases and J by 2 bases, leaving 9 bases between them. The CDR3 reads CASSLETGTYEQYF. The CDR3 DNA follows: TGTGCCAGCAGCTTGGAAACAGGAACCTACGAGCAGTACTTC.

The rearrangement uses TRBV7-3 and TRBJ2-2; 7 nucleotides match TRBD2. This CDR3 is 16 amino acids long. The germline gives CDR1 SGHTA, CDR2 FQGTGA. Trimming removed 4 bases from V and 6 bases from J; junction bases left unmatched: 11. Here the CDR3 DNA reads TGTGCCAGCAGCTCCCGGACTAGTTGGGGTTCCGGGGAGCTGTTTTTT. Protein sequence: CASSSRTSWGSGELFF.

The CDR3: CASSLHGTLDSPLHF. The CDR3 coding sequence is TGTGCCAGCAGTCTTCACGGGACATTAGATTCACCCCTCCACTTT. This rearrangement joins TRBV6-1 to TRBJ1-6; possible D gene TRBD1, 6 bases. In germline, CDR1 is MNHNS, CDR2 SASEGT. V lost 5 bases and J 8 bases, leaving 16 bases between the germline ends. The CDR3 consists of 15 residues.

This clonotype showed up just a few times. The rearrangement links TRBV7-9 to TRBJ2-3, with a weak D call TRBD2 (5 bases). CDR1 is SEHNR and CDR2 is FQNEAQ in the germline V gene (reference sequence). Trimming left V 1 base short and J 6 bases short, with 14 bases between. There are 15 residues in the CDR3. In DNA, the CDR3 is TGTGCCAGCAGCTTAGGCCGCCTAGCAGTTGATACGCAGTATTTT. Protein sequence: CASSLGRLAVDTQYF.

This clonotype has more than one count but fewer than ten. The V gene is TRBV7-2, the J gene TRBJ2-2, with D possibly matching TRBD2 (5 bases). There are 16 residues in the CDR3. The germline V gene has CDR1 SGHTA and CDR2 FQGNSA. V lost 3 bases to trimming and J lost 5 bases, with 16 bases between them. The CDR3 nucleotides read TGTGCCAGCAGCTTTGGTCGCGGGCCGCGGACCGGGGAGCTGTTTTTT. It translates to CASSFGRGPRTGELFF.

This clonotype was counted between two and nine times. This chain links TRBV4-2 with TRBJ2-1, with 8 bases aligning to TRBD2. Unmatched junction bases numbered 6, after V lost 8 bases and J lost 3 bases. Germline CDR1 is LGHNA and CDR2 is YNFKEQ. This CDR3 spans 14 amino acids. The CDR3 sequence is CASARSGSYNEQFF. CDR3 nucleotide sequence: TGTGCCAGCGCCCGGAGCGGGAGCTACAATGAGCAGTTCTTC.

This clonotype was observed at least ten times. The CDR3 DNA sequence: TGTGCCTGGAGTGTAAGCCTAGCGGGATCAGAGACCCAGTACTTC. The encoded protein is CAWSVSLAGSETQYF. The gene calls are TRBV30 and TRBJ2-5; 9 bases are a match to TRBD2. The CDR3 length is 15 residues. V lost 0 bases and J lost 4; bases outside the gene matches: 6. Germline V CDR1 and CDR2: GTSNPN, SVGIG (reference sequence).

This clonotype showed up many times. The chain uses TRBV20-1 and TRBJ2-1; the match to TRBD2 covers 11 bases. V shed 4 bases and J 8 bases; nucleotides not matched to a gene: 7. The length of the CDR3 is 14 residues. Germline lookup yields CDR1 DFQATT and CDR2 SNEGSKA (reference sequence). CDR3 nucleotide sequence: TGCAGTGCTACGGGACTAGCGGACGTTGATGAGCAGTTCTTC. Amino acid sequence: CSATGLADVDEQFF.

This clonotype has a count of ten or more. The V and J genes are TRBV19 and TRBJ1-5, with 11 bases lining up with TRBD1. Losses at the gene ends were 5 bases for V and 7 bases for J; bases not matched to a gene: 10. Germline values: CDR1 LNHDA, CDR2 SQIVND (reference sequence). The CDR3 spans 16 residues. The CDR3 DNA sequence: TGTGCCAGTAGTTCTTGGACAGGGGGCACCGGGCAGCCCCAGCATTTT. The encoded protein is CASSSWTGGTGQPQHF.

This clonotype was seen a few times. For the CDR3, the DNA is TGTGCCAGCAGTTATACAGGCACCGGGGAGCTGTTTTTT. Translation: CASSYTGTGELFF. The chain uses TRBV6-9 and TRBJ2-2, with a tentative D call TRBD1 (5 bases). The CDR3 is made up of 13 amino acids. V lost 2 bases, J lost 4 bases, and 5 bases lay in between. Per the germline V gene, CDR1 is MNHGY and CDR2 is SVAAGI.

This chain joins TRBV4-3 and TRBJ2-7, with 7 nucleotides matching TRBD2. Germline V gives CDR1 LGHNA, CDR2 YSLEER. The CDR3 is 19 residues long. Losses at the gene ends were 0 bases for V and 7 bases for J; bases not matched to a gene: 21. For the CDR3, the DNA is TGCGCCAGCAGCCAAGAATCGTGGTATAAGCCTAGCGGCCGAGGTGAGCAGTACTTC. It translates to CASSQESWYKPSGRGEQYF.

This clonotype was counted many times. The rearrangement joins TRBV28 to TRBJ1-4; possibly TRBD1 for D (5 bases). The CDR3 contains 18 residues. Germline CDR1 MDHEN, CDR2 SYDVKM. V was clipped by 2 bases and J by 5 bases, with 21 bases between them. The CDR3 bases are TGTGCCAGCAGTTTACAAGGGACGTTCGGAACCCCAAATGAAAAACTGTTTTTT. It translates to CASSLQGTFGTPNEKLFF.

This clonotype has a handful of counts. A much larger clone is a single base away; this may be a read error. The gene calls are TRBV11-2 and TRBJ1-2; maybe TRBD1 (6 bases). CDR3 length: 13 residues. Germline lookup yields CDR1 SGHAT and CDR2 FQNNGV. This CDR3 is CAGSLGGREGYTF. The CDR3 DNA is TGTGCCGGCAGCTTGGGGGGCCGAGAAGGCTACACCTTC.

Worth noting for this clonotype: A much larger clonotype is one base distant, so this may be a read error. The CDR3 protein is CSARGWGRPNERFF. The CDR3 nucleotides read TGCAGTGCTAGGGGGTGGGGAAGGCCCAATGAGCGGTTCTTC. This chain joins TRBV20-1 and TRBJ2-1; no reliable D call. The CDR3 runs 14 residues. Per germline, CDR1 DFQATT and CDR2 SNEGSKA (reference sequence).

This clonotype was detected ten times or more. The V and J genes are TRBV27 and TRBJ2-7, with 13 bases fitting TRBD2. This CDR3 region has 14 residues. J lost 5 bases, V lost 6 bases, and 4 bases had no gene match. Germline V gene sequence: CDR1 MNHEY, CDR2 SMNVEV (reference sequence). This CDR3 is CASRSGLAGNEQYF. DNA for the CDR3: TGTGCCAGCAGATCGGGACTAGCGGGGAACGAGCAGTACTTC.

The chain employs TRBV7-2 and TRBJ2-1, with D unclear. Germline lookup yields CDR1 SGHTA and CDR2 FQGNSA. V shed 2 bases and J shed 0 bases, with 8 bases lying between them. The CDR3 extends over 15 amino acids. The CDR3 here is CASSLLKSSYNEQFF. The CDR3 bases are TGTGCCAGCAGCTTACTAAAGAGCTCCTACAATGAGCAGTTCTTC.

The table lists this clonotype with a few counts. The chain carries TRBV6-5 and TRBJ1-6, with 9 bases fitting TRBD1. Germline V gene lookup returns CDR1 MNHEY and CDR2 SVGAGI. The CDR3 runs to 15 residues. Germline trimming cut 2 bases from V and 9 bases from J; bases unmatched to any gene: 5. The CDR3 is CASSYEDRGASPLHF. CDR3 DNA: TGTGCCAGCAGTTACGAGGACAGGGGTGCTTCACCCCTCCACTTT.

This clonotype has a count of ten or more. This rearrangement joins TRBV2 to TRBJ2-7; D is possibly TRBD1 or TRBD2 (5 bases each). Deletions cut 11 bases from V and 1 base from J, with 15 bases between. Germline values: CDR1 SNHLY, CDR2 FYNNEI. This CDR3 region has 13 residues. DNA for the CDR3: TGTGCCTCGGGAAGGGGCCGGTCCTACGAGCAGTACTTC. Encoded protein: CASGRGRSYEQYF.